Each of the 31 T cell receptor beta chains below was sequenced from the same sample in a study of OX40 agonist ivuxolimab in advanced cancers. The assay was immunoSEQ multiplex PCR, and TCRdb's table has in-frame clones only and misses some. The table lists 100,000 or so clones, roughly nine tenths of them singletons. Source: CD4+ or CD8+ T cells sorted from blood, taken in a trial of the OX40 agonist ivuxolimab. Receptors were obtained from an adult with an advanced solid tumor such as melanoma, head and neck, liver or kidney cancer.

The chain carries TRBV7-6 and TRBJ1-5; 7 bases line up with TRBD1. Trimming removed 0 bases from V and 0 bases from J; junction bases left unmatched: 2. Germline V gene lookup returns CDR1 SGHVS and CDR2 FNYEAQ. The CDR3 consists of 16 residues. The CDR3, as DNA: TGTGCCAGCAGCTTAGCTGGGACAGATAGCAATCAGCCCCAGCATTTT. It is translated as CASSLAGTDSNQPQHF.

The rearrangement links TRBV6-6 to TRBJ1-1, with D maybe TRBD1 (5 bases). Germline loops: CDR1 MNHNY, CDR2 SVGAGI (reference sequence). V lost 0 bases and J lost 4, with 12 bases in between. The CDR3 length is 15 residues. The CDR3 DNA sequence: TGTGCCAGCAGTTACTCGAGTCAGGGTCCCACTGAAGCTTTCTTT. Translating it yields CASSYSSQGPTEAFF.

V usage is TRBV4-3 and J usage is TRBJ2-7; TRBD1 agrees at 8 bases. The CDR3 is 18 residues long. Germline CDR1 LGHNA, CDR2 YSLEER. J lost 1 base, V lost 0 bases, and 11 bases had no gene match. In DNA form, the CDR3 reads TGCGCCAGCAGCCAAGATACGGCAAACCGGGACAGGTCCTACGAGCAGTACTTC. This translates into CASSQDTANRDRSYEQYF.

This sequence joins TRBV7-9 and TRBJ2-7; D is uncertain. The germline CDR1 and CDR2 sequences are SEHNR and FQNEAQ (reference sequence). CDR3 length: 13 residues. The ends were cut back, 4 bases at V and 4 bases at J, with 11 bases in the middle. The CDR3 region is CASSSAGTYEQYF. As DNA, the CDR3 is TGTGCCAGCAGCTCGGCTGGTACGTACGAGCAGTACTTC.

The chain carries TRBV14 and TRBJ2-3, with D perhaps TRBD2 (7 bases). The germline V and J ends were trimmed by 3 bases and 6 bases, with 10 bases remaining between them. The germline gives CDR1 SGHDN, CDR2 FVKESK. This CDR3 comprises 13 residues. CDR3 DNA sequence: TGTGCCAGCAGCCACCGGGGGGCGGATACGCAGTATTTT. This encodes CASSHRGADTQYF.

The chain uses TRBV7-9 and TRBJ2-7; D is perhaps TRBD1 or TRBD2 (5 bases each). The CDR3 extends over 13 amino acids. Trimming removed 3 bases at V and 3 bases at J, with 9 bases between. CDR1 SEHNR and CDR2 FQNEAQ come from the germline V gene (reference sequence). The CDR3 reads CASSLGPFYEQYF. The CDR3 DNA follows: TGTGCCAGCAGCTTGGGACCTTTCTACGAGCAGTACTTC.

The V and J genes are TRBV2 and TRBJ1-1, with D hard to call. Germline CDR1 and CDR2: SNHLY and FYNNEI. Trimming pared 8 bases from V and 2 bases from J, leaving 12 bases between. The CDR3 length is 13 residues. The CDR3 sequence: CASEPRLNTEAFF. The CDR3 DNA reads TGTGCCAGCGAGCCCCGACTAAACACTGAAGCTTTCTTT.

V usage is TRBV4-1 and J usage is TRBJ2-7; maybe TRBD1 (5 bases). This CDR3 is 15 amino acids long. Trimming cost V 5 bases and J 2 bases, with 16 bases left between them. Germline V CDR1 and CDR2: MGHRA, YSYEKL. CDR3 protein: CASSGQGVGAYEQYF. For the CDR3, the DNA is TGCGCCAGCAGCGGCCAAGGAGTAGGGGCCTACGAGCAGTACTTC.

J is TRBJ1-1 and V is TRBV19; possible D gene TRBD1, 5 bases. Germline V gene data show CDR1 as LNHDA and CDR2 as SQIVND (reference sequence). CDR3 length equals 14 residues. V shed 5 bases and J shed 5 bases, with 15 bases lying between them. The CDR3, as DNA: TGTGCCAGTAGTTATCCTACAGGTGGTACTGAAGCTTTCTTT. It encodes CASSYPTGGTEAFF. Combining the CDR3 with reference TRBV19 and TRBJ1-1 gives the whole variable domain DGGITQSPKYLFRKEGQNVTLSCEQNLNHDAMYWYRQDPGQGLRLIYYSQIVNDFQKGDIAEGYSVSREKKESFPLTVTSAQKNPTAFYLCASSYPTGGTEAFFGQGTRLTVV.

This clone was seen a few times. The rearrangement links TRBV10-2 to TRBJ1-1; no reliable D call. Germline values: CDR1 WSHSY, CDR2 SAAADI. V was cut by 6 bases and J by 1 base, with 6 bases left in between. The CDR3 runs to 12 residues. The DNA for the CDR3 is TGCGCCAGCAGCGGGAGGAACACTGAAGCTTTCTTT. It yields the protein CASSGRNTEAFF.

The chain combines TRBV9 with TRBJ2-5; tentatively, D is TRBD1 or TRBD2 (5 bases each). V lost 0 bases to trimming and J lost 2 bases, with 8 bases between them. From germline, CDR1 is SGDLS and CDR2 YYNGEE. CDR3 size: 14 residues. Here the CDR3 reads CASSVDWGQETQYF. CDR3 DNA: TGTGCCAGCAGCGTAGATTGGGGGCAAGAGACCCAGTACTTC.

CDR3 in amino acids: CASSLSQGSYEQYF. CDR3 nucleotides: TGTGCCAGCAGCTTAAGTCAGGGGTCCTACGAGCAGTACTTC. The V and J genes are TRBV7-6 and TRBJ2-7, with D possibly being TRBD1 (6 bases). This CDR3 is 14 amino acids long. Germline V gene lookup returns CDR1 SGHVS and CDR2 FNYEAQ. V lost 2 bases to trimming and J lost 1 base, with 9 bases between them. Complete variable domain (other parts from reference TRBV7-6 and TRBJ2-7): GAGVSQSPRYKVTKRGQDVALRCDPISGHVSLYWYRQALGQGPEFLTYFNYEAQQDKSGLPNDRFSAERPEGSISTLTIQRTEQRDSAMYRCASSLSQGSYEQYFGPGTRLTVT.

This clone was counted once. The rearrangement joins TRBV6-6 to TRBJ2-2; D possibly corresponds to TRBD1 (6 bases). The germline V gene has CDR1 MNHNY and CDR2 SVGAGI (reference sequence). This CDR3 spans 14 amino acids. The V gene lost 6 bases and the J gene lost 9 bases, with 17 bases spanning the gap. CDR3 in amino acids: CASSHDTGYRELFF. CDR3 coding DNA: TGTGCCAGCAGCCACGATACAGGGTACAGGGAGCTGTTTTTT.

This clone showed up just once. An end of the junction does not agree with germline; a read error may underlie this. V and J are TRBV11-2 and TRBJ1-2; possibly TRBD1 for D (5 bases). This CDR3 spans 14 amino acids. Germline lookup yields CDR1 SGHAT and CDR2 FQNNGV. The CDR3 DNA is TGTGCCAGCAGCTCAGGGAACAGTAACCATGGCTACACCTTC. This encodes CASSSGNSNHGYTF.

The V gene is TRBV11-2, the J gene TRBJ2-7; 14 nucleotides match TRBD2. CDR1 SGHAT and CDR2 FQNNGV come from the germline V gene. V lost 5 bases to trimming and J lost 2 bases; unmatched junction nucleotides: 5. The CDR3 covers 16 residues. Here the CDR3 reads CASSTRGLAGAYEQYF. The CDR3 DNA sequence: TGTGCCAGCAGCACGCGGGGACTAGCGGGGGCCTACGAGCAGTACTTC.

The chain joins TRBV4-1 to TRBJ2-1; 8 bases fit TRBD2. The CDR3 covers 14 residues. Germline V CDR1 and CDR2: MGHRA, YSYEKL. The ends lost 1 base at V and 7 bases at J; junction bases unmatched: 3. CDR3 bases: TGCGCCAGCAGCCAAGCCGGGACTAGTAATGAGCAGTTCTTC. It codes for CASSQAGTSNEQFF.

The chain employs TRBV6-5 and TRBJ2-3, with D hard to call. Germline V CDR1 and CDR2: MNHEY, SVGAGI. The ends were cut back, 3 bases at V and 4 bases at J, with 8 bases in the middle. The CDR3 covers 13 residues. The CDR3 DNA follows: TGTGCCAGCAGTTATAGGCCTCCAGATACGCAGTATTTT. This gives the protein CASSYRPPDTQYF.

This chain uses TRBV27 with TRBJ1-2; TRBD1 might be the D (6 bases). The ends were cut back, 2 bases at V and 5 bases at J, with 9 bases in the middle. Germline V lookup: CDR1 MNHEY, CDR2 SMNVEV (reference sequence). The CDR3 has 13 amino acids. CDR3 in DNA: TGTGCCAGCAGTTTAGGACAGAGATATGGCTACACCTTC. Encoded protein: CASSLGQRYGYTF.

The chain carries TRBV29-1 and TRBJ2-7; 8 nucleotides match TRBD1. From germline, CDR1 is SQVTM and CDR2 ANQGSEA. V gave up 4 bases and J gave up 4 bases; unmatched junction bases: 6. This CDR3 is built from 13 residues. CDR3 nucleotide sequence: TGCAGCGTTGCGGACAGGGCTTATTACGAGCAGTACTTC. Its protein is CSVADRAYYEQYF.

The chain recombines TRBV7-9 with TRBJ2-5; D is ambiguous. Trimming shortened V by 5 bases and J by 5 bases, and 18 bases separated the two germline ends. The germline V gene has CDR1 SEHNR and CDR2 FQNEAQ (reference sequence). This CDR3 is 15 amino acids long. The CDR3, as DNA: TGTGCCAGCAGCCCTAAAATCCTTGCGGTCGAGACCCAGTACTTC. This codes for CASSPKILAVETQYF.

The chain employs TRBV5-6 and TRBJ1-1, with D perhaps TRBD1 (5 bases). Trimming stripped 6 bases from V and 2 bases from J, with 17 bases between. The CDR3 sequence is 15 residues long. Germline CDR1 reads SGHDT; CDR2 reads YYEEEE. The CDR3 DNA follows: TGTGCCAGCACCTCCTCCCAGGGTATAAACACTGAAGCTTTCTTT. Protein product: CASTSSQGINTEAFF.

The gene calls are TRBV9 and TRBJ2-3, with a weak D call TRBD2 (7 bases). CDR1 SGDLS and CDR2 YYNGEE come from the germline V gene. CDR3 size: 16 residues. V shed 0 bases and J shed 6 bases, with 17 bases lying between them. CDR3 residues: CASSVEVGGPGDTQYF. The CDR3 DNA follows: TGTGCCAGCAGCGTAGAAGTGGGGGGGCCAGGTGATACGCAGTATTTT.

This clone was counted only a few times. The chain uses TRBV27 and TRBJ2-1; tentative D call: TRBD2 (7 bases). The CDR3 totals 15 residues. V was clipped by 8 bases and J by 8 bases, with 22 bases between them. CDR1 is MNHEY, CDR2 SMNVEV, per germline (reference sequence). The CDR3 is CASERRGGAADEQFF. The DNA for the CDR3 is TGTGCCAGCGAACGGAGGGGGGGGGCCGCAGATGAGCAGTTCTTC.

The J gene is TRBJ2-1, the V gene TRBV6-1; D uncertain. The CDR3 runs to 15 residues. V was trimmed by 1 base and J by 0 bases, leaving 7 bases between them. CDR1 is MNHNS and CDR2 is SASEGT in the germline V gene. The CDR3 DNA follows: TGTGCCAGCAGTGAAGATCTTAGCTCCTACAATGAGCAGTTCTTC. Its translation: CASSEDLSSYNEQFF.

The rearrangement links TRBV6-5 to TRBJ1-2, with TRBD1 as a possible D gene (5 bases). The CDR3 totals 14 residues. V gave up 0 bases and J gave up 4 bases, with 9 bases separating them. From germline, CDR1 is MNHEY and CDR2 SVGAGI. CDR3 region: CASSYSPDSYGYTF. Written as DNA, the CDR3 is TGTGCCAGCAGTTACTCCCCAGACAGCTATGGCTACACCTTC.

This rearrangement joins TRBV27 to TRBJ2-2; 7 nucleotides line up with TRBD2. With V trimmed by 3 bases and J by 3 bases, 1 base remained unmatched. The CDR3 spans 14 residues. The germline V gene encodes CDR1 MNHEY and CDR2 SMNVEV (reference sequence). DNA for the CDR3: TGTGCCAGCAGTTTCGCGGGGGACACCGGGGAGCTGTTTTTT. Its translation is CASSFAGDTGELFF.

This CDR3 reads CASSTSGGLNYEQYF. In DNA, the CDR3 is TGTGCCAGTAGTACGAGCGGGGGGTTAAATTACGAGCAGTACTTC. The chain has TRBV19 and TRBJ2-7, with TRBD2 matching 9 bases. V trimming: 4 bases; J trimming: 4 bases; junction bases outside the gene matches: 8. The germline CDR1 and CDR2 sequences are LNHDA and SQIVND (reference sequence). The CDR3 has 15 amino acids.

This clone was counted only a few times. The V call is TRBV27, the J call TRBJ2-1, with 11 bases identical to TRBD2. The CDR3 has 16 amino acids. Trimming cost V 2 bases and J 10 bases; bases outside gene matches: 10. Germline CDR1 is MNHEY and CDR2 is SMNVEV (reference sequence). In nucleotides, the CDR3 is TGTGCCAGCAGTTTAACCGGGACTAGCGGTCCACAGGAGCAGTTCTTC. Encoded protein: CASSLTGTSGPQEQFF.

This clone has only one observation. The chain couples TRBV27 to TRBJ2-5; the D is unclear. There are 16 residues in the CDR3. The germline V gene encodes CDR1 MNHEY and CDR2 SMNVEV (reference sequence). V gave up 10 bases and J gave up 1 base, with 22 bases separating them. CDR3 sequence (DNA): TGTGCCACCAGACGAAAAGTTTACCCAGCCCAAGAGACCCAGTACTTC. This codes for CATRRKVYPAQETQYF.

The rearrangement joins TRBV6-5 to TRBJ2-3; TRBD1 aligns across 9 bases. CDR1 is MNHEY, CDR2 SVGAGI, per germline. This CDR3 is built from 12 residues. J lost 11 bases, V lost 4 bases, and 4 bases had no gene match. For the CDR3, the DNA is TGTGCCAGCAGTTTACAGGGGGCGCAGCAGTATTTT. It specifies CASSLQGAQQYF.

The chain's CDR3 is CASSPPSGGSSYEQYF. The CDR3, as DNA: TGTGCCAGCTCACCACCGAGCGGGGGAAGCTCCTACGAGCAGTACTTC. The chain employs TRBV18 and TRBJ2-7; TRBD2 agrees at 8 bases. The CDR3 covers 16 residues. Germline V gives CDR1 KGHSH, CDR2 LQKENI. V dropped 0 bases and J dropped 0; count of bases not matched to a gene: 4.